The sequence of this T cell receptor beta chain was determined in a study of blood T cells in healthy people across ages. Study at large: About one barcoded beta molecule was captured per two T cells (by template switching).

Study-wide points: Naive CD4+ cells and diversity were both higher in long-lived donors than in aged donors.

Sample-barcoded 5' priming and a J-beta primer mix drove a second PCR of 7 to 11 cycles. TCRdb reprocessed the 5' RACE reads with MiXCR, giving one entry per CDR3 protein. This table has some 760,000 distinct CDR3 sequences, 25% appearing once. The sample holds a few counts of this clonotype. Antigen unknown. Total RNA extracted from each sample amounted to at least 5.5 micrograms. The J segment lost 2 bases and the V segment lost 7 bases, leaving 6 bases of the junction unmatched. The CDR3 length is 15 residues. CDR1 ENHRY and CDR2 SYGVKD come from the germline V gene. Another study also made use of these data, one on T cells of mothers and their children. That publication notes: Per mother, over 9 million TCR beta CDR3 reads were obtained; per child, about 3 million.

The chain employs TRBV10-3 and TRBJ2-3, with 10 nucleotides matching TRBD2. The sequence derives from a boy younger than 18 in good health. Sequenced: blood. The CDR3 DNA follows: TGTGCCATCAATAAAGCGGGAGGGCCCACAGATACGCAGTATTTT. This sequence encodes CAINKAGGPTDTQYF.